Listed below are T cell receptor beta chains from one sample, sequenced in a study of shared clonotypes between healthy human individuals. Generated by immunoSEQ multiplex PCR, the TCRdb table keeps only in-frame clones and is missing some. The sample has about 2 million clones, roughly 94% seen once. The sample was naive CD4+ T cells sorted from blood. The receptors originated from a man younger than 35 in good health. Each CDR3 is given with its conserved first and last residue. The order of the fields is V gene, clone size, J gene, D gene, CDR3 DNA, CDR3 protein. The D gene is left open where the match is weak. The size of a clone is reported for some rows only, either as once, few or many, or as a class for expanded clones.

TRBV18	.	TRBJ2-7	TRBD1	TGTGCCAGCTCATCGACAGGGCTCTCCTACGAGCAGTACTTC	CASSSTGLSYEQYF
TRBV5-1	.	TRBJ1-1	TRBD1	TGCGCCAGCAGCTCAGACAGGGGGATCAGTGAAGCTTTCTTT	CASSSDRGISEAFF
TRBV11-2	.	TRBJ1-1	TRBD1	TGTGCCAGCAGCTCACTAACAGGGGCGTACGGTGAAGCTTTCTTT	CASSSLTGAYGEAFF
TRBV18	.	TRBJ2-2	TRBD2	TGTGCCAGCTCACCCCTAGCGGCGGCAAACACCGGGGAGCTGTTTTTT	CASSPLAAANTGELFF
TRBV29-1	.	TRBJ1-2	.	TGCAGCGTTGATTCCAGCGACCGCTATGGCTACACCTTC	CSVDSSDRYGYTF
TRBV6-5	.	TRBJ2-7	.	TGTGCCAGCACCCGCGGTACCTGGGCCCACGAGCAGTACTTC	CASTRGTWAHEQYF
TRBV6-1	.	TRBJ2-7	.	TGTGCCAGCAGTGAAGCAGGCGGGCAGTACTTC	CASSEAGGQYF
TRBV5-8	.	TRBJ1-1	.	TGTGCCAGCAGCTTGGTGGGATCCACTGAAGCTTTCTTT	CASSLVGSTEAFF
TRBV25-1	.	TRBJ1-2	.	TGTGCCAGCAGTAACCGGACAGCGGGGATCTATGGCTACACCTTC	CASSNRTAGIYGYTF
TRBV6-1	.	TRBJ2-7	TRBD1	TGTGCCAGCAGTGAGGGAATCCCGGGACAGGGAGCCTACGAGCAGTACTTC	CASSEGIPGQGAYEQYF
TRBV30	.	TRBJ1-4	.	TGTGCCTGGTCCGGGGGATTACGGGAAAAACTGTTTTTT	CAWSGGLREKLFF
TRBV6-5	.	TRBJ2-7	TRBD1	TGTGCCAGCAGTTCACAGGGGAAGTCCTACGAGCAGTACTTC	CASSSQGKSYEQYF
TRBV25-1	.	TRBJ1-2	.	TGTGCCAGCAGTGAATTACAGGGCGCTAACTATGGCTACACCTTC	CASSELQGANYGYTF
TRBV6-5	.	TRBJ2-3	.	TGTGCCAGCAGCCCTTCCCCCACAGATACGCAGTATTTT	CASSPSPTDTQYF
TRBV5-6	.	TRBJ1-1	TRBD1	TGTGCCAGCAGCCTGGGACAGGGGGCTCGTGGCACTGAAGCTTTCTTT	CASSLGQGARGTEAFF
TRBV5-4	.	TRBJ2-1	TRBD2	TGTGCCAGCAGCTTGGATCCCGGGCTAGCGGACCTTCACAATGAGCAGTTCTTC	CASSLDPGLADLHNEQFF
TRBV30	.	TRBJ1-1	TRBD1	TGTGCCTGGAGGACAGGGTGGACTGAAGCTTTCTTT	CAWRTGWTEAFF
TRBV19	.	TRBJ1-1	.	TGTGCCAGTAGTATCTCGGACAGAGTGAACACTGAAGCTTTCTTT	CASSISDRVNTEAFF
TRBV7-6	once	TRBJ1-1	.	TGTGCCAGCAGCTCGGGGCTCCCCGCTGAAGCTTTCTTT	CASSSGLPAEAFF
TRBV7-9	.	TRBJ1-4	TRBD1	TGTGCCAGCAGCTTAGCGCAGGGGGGAATAGAACTGTTTTTT	CASSLAQGGIELFF
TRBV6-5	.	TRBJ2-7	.	TGTGCCAGCAGTTACGAGCAGGGCATCTCCTACGAGCAGTACTTC	CASSYEQGISYEQYF
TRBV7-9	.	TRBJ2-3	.	TGTGCCAGCAGCTTAAGTCTTCCCCGGGATACGCAGTATTTT	CASSLSLPRDTQYF
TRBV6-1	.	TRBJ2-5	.	TGTGCCAGCAGTGAATGGGGCAGAGAAGAGACCCAGTACTTC	CASSEWGREETQYF
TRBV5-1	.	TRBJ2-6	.	TGCGCCAGCAGCCTTCCTTCTGGGGCCAACGTCCTGACTTTC	CASSLPSGANVLTF
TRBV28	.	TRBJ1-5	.	TGTGCCAGCAGTCCCGGACAGAAATTCAATCAGCCCCAGCATTTT	CASSPGQKFNQPQHF
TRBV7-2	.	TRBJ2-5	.	TGTGCCAGCAGCCCCCCTTGGGCTCGGGAGACCCAGTACTTC	CASSPPWARETQYF
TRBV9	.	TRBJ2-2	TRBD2	TGTGCCAGCAGCGTAGGGGGACTAGCGGAGTTCACCGGGGAGCTGTTTTTT	CASSVGGLAEFTGELFF
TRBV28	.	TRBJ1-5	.	TGTGCCAGCAGTTCGGCTATCCGGGGCGATCAGCCCCAGCATTTT	CASSSAIRGDQPQHF
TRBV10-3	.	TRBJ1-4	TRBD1	TGTGCCATCGGGGCAGGGGGCGGTGAAAAACTGTTTTTT	CAIGAGGGEKLFF
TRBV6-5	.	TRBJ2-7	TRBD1	TGTGCCAGCAGTTACGACAGGGAGAGCTCCTACGAGCAGTACTTC	CASSYDRESSYEQYF
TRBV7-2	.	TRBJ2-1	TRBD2	TGTGCCAGCAGCATTGGCGGGAGCTCCTACAATGAGCAGTTCTTC	CASSIGGSSYNEQFF
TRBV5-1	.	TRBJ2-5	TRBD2	TGCGCCAGCAGCTTGGGGTCCGGACTAGCCCAAGAGACCCAGTACTTC	CASSLGSGLAQETQYF
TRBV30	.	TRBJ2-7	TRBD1	TGTGCCTGGAGTGTACCGGGACAGGGTTGGTCTCTCTCTTTCTACGAGCAGTACTTC	CAWSVPGQGWSLSFYEQYF
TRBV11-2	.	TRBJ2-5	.	TGTGCCAGCAGCCCTCGATTCGGGGAGACCCAGTACTTC	CASSPRFGETQYF
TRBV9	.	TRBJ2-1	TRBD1	TGTGCCAGCAGCGTAGGGGACAGGGGGATCTGGAATGAGCAGTTCTTC	CASSVGDRGIWNEQFF
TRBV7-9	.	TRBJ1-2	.	TGTGCCAGCAGCTTAGGGGACACCTATGGCTACACCTTC	CASSLGDTYGYTF
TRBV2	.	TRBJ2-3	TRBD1	TGTGCCAGCAGGGACAGGTCATACACAGATACGCAGTATTTT	CASRDRSYTDTQYF
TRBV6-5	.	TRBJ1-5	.	TGTGCCAGCAGTAGGCGGGTTTCGCAGCCCCAGCATTTT	CASSRRVSQPQHF
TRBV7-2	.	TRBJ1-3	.	TGTGCCAGCATCCCCTACACAGGGAGGAGTGGAAACACCATATATTTT	CASIPYTGRSGNTIYF
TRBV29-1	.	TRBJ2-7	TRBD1	TGCAGCGTTGGCAGGGGGTCATACGAGCAGTACTTC	CSVGRGSYEQYF
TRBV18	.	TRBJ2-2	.	TGTGCCAGCTCACCATTCCCGGGACAGAACACCGGGGAGCTGTTTTTT	CASSPFPGQNTGELFF
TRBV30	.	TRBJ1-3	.	TGTGCCTGGACTCTCGCTGGAAACACCATATATTTT	CAWTLAGNTIYF
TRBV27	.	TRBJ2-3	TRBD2	TGTGCCAGCAGTGAAATCCTAGCGGGGGGGCGGAATACGCAGTATTTT	CASSEILAGGRNTQYF
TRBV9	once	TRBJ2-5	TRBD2	TGTGCCAGCAGCGTAGGGCTAGCGGGAGTGCCACTCCTACAAGAGACCCAGTACTTC	CASSVGLAGVPLLQETQYF